Below are 28 T cell receptor beta chains sequenced from a single sample in a study of T cells after yellow fever vaccination. TCRdb analysed the 5' RACE reads with MiXCR anew, one entry per CDR3 protein. The sample shows some 600,000 distinct CDR3 sequences, roughly 17% of them seen only once. The sample consisted of PBMCs, taken around 5 days after the first yellow fever vaccination. These receptors were collected from a man between 18 and 35 years old who received the YFV17D yellow fever vaccine.

The chain carries TRBV7-9 and TRBJ2-7; TRBD1 matches 7 bases. CDR3 length: 15 residues. Germline CDR1 SEHNR, CDR2 FQNEAQ (reference sequence). The V and J ends lost 8 bases and 3 bases, in that order; junction bases with no gene match: 13. The CDR3 spells CASGVGDRAIYEQYV. The DNA of the CDR3 is TGTGCCAGCGGAGTAGGAGACAGGGCGATCTACGAGCAGTACGTC.

V gene TRBV11-1 combines with J gene TRBJ1-6; D perhaps matches TRBD1 (6 bases). The CDR3 extends over 14 amino acids. Trimming left V 6 bases short and J 9 bases short, with 15 bases between. CDR1 and CDR2 from the germline V gene are SGHAT and FQDESV (reference sequence). The CDR3 sequence: CASRTTGSISPLHF. CDR3 DNA: TGTGCCAGCAGAACCACAGGGTCAATTTCACCCCTCCACTTT.

The chain joins TRBV4-3 to TRBJ2-1; D tentatively fits TRBD1 or TRBD2 (5 bases each). This CDR3 comprises 17 residues. The germline V gene encodes CDR1 LGHNA and CDR2 YSLEER. The V end lost 1 base, the J end lost 0 bases, and 13 bases lay between the germline ends. The DNA of the CDR3 is TGCGCCAGCAGCCAAGGCTGGGACGGAGACTCCTACAATGAGCAGTTCTTC. Protein: CASSQGWDGDSYNEQFF.

This clonotype was seen a few times. The chain employs TRBV9 and TRBJ2-1, with no clear D. Trimming removed 0 bases at V and 0 bases at J, with 10 bases between. The germline CDR1 and CDR2 sequences are SGDLS and YYNGEE. The CDR3 has 16 residues. The CDR3 bases are TGTGCCAGCAGCGTAGATGTACGGAGCTCCTACAATGAGCAGTTCTTC. Its translation is CASSVDVRSSYNEQFF.

This clonotype occurred once. The rearrangement uses TRBV20-1 and TRBJ1-4; 9 bases are shared with TRBD1. Germline V gene lookup returns CDR1 DFQATT and CDR2 SNEGSKA (reference sequence). The CDR3 is 14 amino acids. The J segment lost 8 bases and the V segment lost 0 bases, leaving 4 bases of the junction unmatched. This chain's CDR3 is CSARDLTGGEKLFF. CDR3 coding DNA: TGCAGTGCTAGAGATCTGACAGGGGGAGAAAAACTGTTTTTT.

V is TRBV19 and J is TRBJ2-1; 8 nucleotides align to TRBD2. V dropped 6 bases and J dropped 7; count of bases not matched to a gene: 11. Per the germline V gene, CDR1 is LNHDA and CDR2 is SQIVND (reference sequence). The CDR3 contains 15 residues. As DNA, the CDR3 is TGTGCCAGTAGGGACCGGGGACTAGGGATTAATGAGCAGTTCTTC. Its protein product is CASRDRGLGINEQFF.

The chain uses TRBV27 and TRBJ2-2; TRBD1 or TRBD2 may be the D gene (5 bases each). Germline V lookup: CDR1 MNHEY, CDR2 SMNVEV (reference sequence). The CDR3 is 13 amino acids. V was pared by 5 bases and J by 4 bases, with 8 bases between. Here the CDR3 reads CASSGGSTGELFF. The CDR3 DNA sequence: TGTGCCAGCAGTGGGGGTTCCACCGGGGAGCTGTTTTTT.

V gene TRBV6-1 combines with J gene TRBJ2-1; D is perhaps TRBD2 (5 bases). The V end lost 5 bases, the J end lost 7 bases, and 9 bases lay between the germline ends. The CDR3 runs 12 residues. Germline lookup yields CDR1 MNHNS and CDR2 SASEGT. The CDR3 DNA sequence: TGTGCCAGCAGTCCCGGGGAGAATGAGCAGTTCTTC. Translation gives CASSPGENEQFF.

This clonotype was seen ten or more times. The rearrangement links TRBV7-9 to TRBJ1-2; unclear D gene. The V gene lost 3 bases and the J gene lost 0 bases, with 8 bases spanning the gap. Germline values: CDR1 SEHNR, CDR2 FQNEAQ (reference sequence). The CDR3 has 14 amino acids. The CDR3 DNA is TGTGCCAGCAGCTTCACAGACACTAACTATGGCTACACCTTC. Protein product: CASSFTDTNYGYTF.

This clonotype showed up many times. This sequence joins TRBV6-5 and TRBJ1-1; maybe TRBD1 (6 bases). The CDR3 has 14 amino acids. V lost 2 bases and J lost 3, with 10 bases in between. Germline CDR1 reads MNHEY; CDR2 reads SVGAGI. The CDR3 bases are TGTGCCAGCAGTTACGGGGGCGCCGACACTGAAGCTTTCTTT. Translation gives CASSYGGADTEAFF.

CDR3 amino acids: CASSAGGVPSEQFF. The DNA for the CDR3 is TGTGCCAGCAGCGCAGGGGGCGTCCCTAGTGAGCAGTTCTTC. The chain combines TRBV6-2 or TRBV6-3 with TRBJ2-1; 8 bases fit TRBD1. The CDR3 is 14 amino acids. V lost 6 bases, J lost 9 bases, and 10 bases stayed unmatched. CDR1 is MNHEY, CDR2 SVGEGT, per germline.

The CDR3 protein is CASISSRTGGDSPLHF. DNA for the CDR3: TGTGCCAGCATTTCATCCCGAACAGGGGGTGATTCACCCCTCCACTTT. V usage is TRBV28 and J usage is TRBJ1-6, with 8 bases lining up with TRBD1. Trimming at V came to 7 bases and at J to 8 bases, leaving 13 bases not matched to a gene. Germline V lookup: CDR1 MDHEN, CDR2 SYDVKM. The CDR3 sequence is 16 residues long. The full variable domain, rest sourced from reference TRBV28 and TRBJ1-6, is DVKVTQSSRYLVKRTGEKVFLECVQDMDHENMFWYRQDPGLGLRLIYFSYDVKMKEKGDIPEGYSVSREKKERFSLILESASTNQTSMYLCASISSRTGGDSPLHFGNGTRLTVT.

This chain joins TRBV15 and TRBJ2-7; tentatively, D is TRBD2 (6 bases). Germline values: CDR1 LNHNV, CDR2 YYDKDF (reference sequence). This CDR3 spans 15 amino acids. Trimming cost V 3 bases and J 0 bases, with 12 bases left between them. The CDR3 coding sequence is TGTGCCACCAGCAGGCTCGGGACTTTCTCCTACGAGCAGTACTTC. As protein: CATSRLGTFSYEQYF. Combining the CDR3 with reference TRBV15 and TRBJ2-7 gives the whole variable domain DAMVIQNPRYQVTQFGKPVTLSCSQTLNHNVMYWYQQKSSQAPKLLFHYYDKDFNNEADTPDNFQSRRPNTSFCFLDIRSPGLGDTAMYLCATSRLGTFSYEQYFGPGTRLTVT.

This clonotype was picked up a small number of times. This chain connects TRBV20-1 to TRBJ1-2; 11 bases agree with TRBD1. V dropped 0 bases and J dropped 6; count of bases not matched to a gene: 6. Germline V CDR1 and CDR2: DFQATT, SNEGSKA (reference sequence). There are 15 residues in the CDR3. The CDR3 coding sequence is TGCAGTGCTAGAGATTGGACAGGGGGCTCCAATGGCTACACCTTC. This encodes CSARDWTGGSNGYTF.

The V gene is TRBV6-2 or TRBV6-3, the J gene TRBJ1-2, with D uncertain. CDR3 length: 12 amino acids. Germline lookup yields CDR1 MNHEY and CDR2 SVGEGT. V gave up 5 bases and J gave up 4 bases, with 8 bases separating them. DNA for the CDR3: TGTGCCAGCAGTGCGCTGGGCTATGGCTACACCTTC. It codes for CASSALGYGYTF.

The chain combines TRBV11-2 with TRBJ2-3; TRBD2 aligns across 8 bases. J lost 4 bases, V lost 1 base, and 13 bases had no gene match. The CDR3 length is 18 residues. In germline, CDR1 is SGHAT, CDR2 FQNNGV. CDR3 amino acids: CASSLGVSGGASADTQYF. DNA for the CDR3: TGTGCCAGCAGCTTAGGGGTGTCCGGGGGGGCCAGCGCAGATACGCAGTATTTT. The full variable domain, its missing parts supplied by reference TRBV11-2 and TRBJ2-3, is EAGVAQSPRYKIIEKRQSVAFWCNPISGHATLYWYQQILGQGPKLLIQFQNNGVVDDSQLPKDRFSAERLKGVDSTLKIQPAKLEDSAVYLCASSLGVSGGASADTQYFGPGTRLTVL.

The sample holds many counts of this clonotype. J is TRBJ2-3 and V is TRBV10-3, with 10 nucleotides matching TRBD2. With V trimmed by 4 bases and J by 6 bases, 10 bases remained unmatched. CDR3 length: 16 amino acids. CDR1 and CDR2 (germline): ENHRY, SYGVKD. The CDR3 protein is CAISGTQRGGLDTQYF. The CDR3, as DNA: TGTGCCATCAGTGGAACCCAGCGGGGGGGCCTGGATACGCAGTATTTT.

This clonotype was detected only a few times. The chain combines TRBV7-2 with TRBJ1-1, with TRBD1 matching over 8 bases. Germline CDR1 and CDR2: SGHTA and FQGNSA. V gave up 4 bases and J gave up 3 bases; unmatched junction bases: 4. This CDR3 is 14 amino acids long. The DNA of the CDR3 is TGTGCCAGCAGCTCCGACAGGGGTTACACTGAAGCTTTCTTT. Translating it yields CASSSDRGYTEAFF.

The rearrangement joins TRBV30 to TRBJ2-3; 9 bases align to TRBD1. Germline trimming cut 3 bases from V and 6 bases from J; bases unmatched to any gene: 7. Per the germline V gene, CDR1 is GTSNPN and CDR2 is SVGIG (reference sequence). The CDR3 totals 14 residues. Here the CDR3 DNA reads TGTGCCTGGAGCTTACAGGGGGCTAGGGATACGCAGTATTTT. This sequence encodes CAWSLQGARDTQYF.

This clonotype was detected only a few times. For the CDR3, the DNA is TGCGCCAGCAGCCAAGGGGGGTCGTACACTGAAGCTTTCTTT. Its protein is CASSQGGSYTEAFF. The chain couples TRBV4-1 to TRBJ1-1; perhaps TRBD1 as D (5 bases). Germline-derived CDR1 and CDR2 are MGHRA and YSYEKL. The CDR3 covers 14 residues. Trimming took off 1 base at V and 3 bases at J, with 9 bases between the two ends.

This clonotype was counted between two and nine times. The genes are TRBV7-3 and TRBJ2-3; 10 bases agree with TRBD1. V was pared by 4 bases and J by 4 bases, with 5 bases of the junction left unmatched. CDR3 length: 15 residues. Germline values: CDR1 SGHTA, CDR2 FQGTGA. The CDR3 sequence is CASSSGQGIADTQYF. The CDR3 nucleotides read TGTGCCAGCAGCTCGGGACAGGGGATCGCAGATACGCAGTATTTT. The entire variable domain, with the rest obtained from reference TRBV7-3 and TRBJ2-3, is as follows: GAGVSQTPSNKVTEKGKYVELRCDPISGHTALYWYRQSLGQGPEFLIYFQGTGAADDSGLPNDRFFAVRPEGSVSTLKIQRTERGDSAVYLCASSSGQGIADTQYFGPGTRLTVL.

The table lists this clonotype with a few counts. The gene calls are TRBV5-1 and TRBJ1-2; perhaps TRBD1 as D (6 bases). The ends were cut back, 8 bases at V and 4 bases at J, with 24 bases in the middle. CDR3 size: 16 residues. In germline, CDR1 is SGHRS, CDR2 YFSETQ. The CDR3 coding sequence is TGCGCCAGTAGGCAAGTCCCGGGACAACCTACCTATGGCTACACCTTC. Encoded protein: CASRQVPGQPTYGYTF.

This clonotype was recorded many times. The rearrangement uses TRBV5-1 and TRBJ1-4, with D unresolved. Trimming took off 0 bases at V and 5 bases at J, with 11 bases between the two ends. The CDR3 totals 15 residues. Germline-derived CDR1 and CDR2 are SGHRS and YFSETQ. The CDR3 is CASSLGQTSNEKLFF. The CDR3, as DNA: TGCGCCAGCAGCTTGGGGCAGACAAGCAATGAAAAACTGTTTTTT.

This clonotype was seen a handful of times. This chain links TRBV12-3 or TRBV12-4 with TRBJ1-1; the match to TRBD1 covers 8 bases. The CDR3 has 14 amino acids. Trimming cost V 4 bases and J 4 bases; bases outside gene matches: 5. The CDR3 region has the DNA TGTGCCAGCAGTTCCGGACAGGGACCCACTGAAGCTTTCTTT. This sequence encodes CASSSGQGPTEAFF.

This chain links TRBV4-1 with TRBJ2-3, with TRBD2 matching 12 bases. The CDR3 runs to 17 residues. Looked up from germline, CDR1 is MGHRA and CDR2 is YSYEKL. The V segment lost 3 bases and the J segment 5 bases; nucleotides outside the gene matches: 9. CDR3 loop: CASSHTPSGGAEDTQYF. DNA for the CDR3: TGCGCCAGCAGCCATACCCCTAGCGGGGGGGCGGAAGATACGCAGTATTTT.

This clonotype was seen just once. The gene calls are TRBV4-3 and TRBJ2-1; 7 bases are a match to TRBD2. The CDR3 has 16 residues. Germline lookup yields CDR1 LGHNA and CDR2 YSLEER. Trimming took 0 bases from V and 5 from J; bases not matched to a gene: 7. CDR3 in DNA: TGCGCCAGCAGCCAAGATTATGCAACTAGCGACAATGAGCAGTTCTTC. Its protein product is CASSQDYATSDNEQFF.

This clonotype was seen ten or more times. The chain carries TRBV4-1 and TRBJ2-4; D is uncertain. V was trimmed by 4 bases and J by 2 bases, leaving 9 bases between them. Per germline, CDR1 MGHRA and CDR2 YSYEKL. The CDR3 spans 14 residues. The CDR3 protein is CASSPGGSKNIQYF. In nucleotides, the CDR3 is TGCGCCAGCAGCCCTGGCGGATCCAAAAACATTCAGTACTTC.

The rearrangement joins TRBV7-2 to TRBJ2-1; weak D call: TRBD2 (5 bases). This CDR3 spans 15 amino acids. V lost 2 bases and J lost 0, with 8 bases in between. Germline values: CDR1 SGHTA, CDR2 FQGNSA. The CDR3: CASSLWSGSYNEQFF. The CDR3, as DNA: TGTGCCAGCAGCTTATGGAGCGGCTCCTACAATGAGCAGTTCTTC. Complete variable domain (other parts from reference TRBV7-2 and TRBJ2-1): GAGVSQSPSNKVTEKGKDVELRCDPISGHTALYWYRQSLGQGLEFLIYFQGNSAPDKSGLPSDRFSAERTGGSVSTLTIQRTQQEDSAVYLCASSLWSGSYNEQFFGPGTRLTVL.